What follows are 21 T cell receptor beta chains derived from one specimen sequenced in a study of blood T cell repertoires in COVID-19. Clones were sequenced by immunoSEQ multiplex PCR, and TCRdb holds only the in-frame ones, with some missing. The data hold a few hundred thousand clones, with roughly 80% observed a single time. The specimen was PBMCs or T cells enriched from blood (not recorded which). These receptor sequences come from a man in his forties who had been exposed to COVID-19.

The V gene is TRBV11-3, the J gene TRBJ1-1; tentative D call: TRBD1 (5 bases). Trimming left V 8 bases short and J 4 bases short, with 14 bases between. CDR3 length equals 13 residues. The germline V gene has CDR1 SGHNT and CDR2 YENEEA. DNA for the CDR3: TGTGCCAGCCTGAACAGGACCCTCACTGAAGCTTTCTTT. This codes for CASLNRTLTEAFF.

CDR3 coding DNA: TGTGCCAGCTCACCACCTACAGGGGGCGATGAGCAGTTCTTC. Its protein is CASSPPTGGDEQFF. The chain combines TRBV18 with TRBJ2-1; 9 nucleotides line up with TRBD1. There are 14 residues in the CDR3. The junction had 2 bases not matched to a gene; V was cut back by 0 bases and J by 8 bases. Germline CDR1 is KGHSH and CDR2 is LQKENI.

The chain couples TRBV30 to TRBJ1-2, with TRBD1 as a possible D gene (5 bases). Germline V gene sequence: CDR1 GTSNPN, CDR2 SVGIG (reference sequence). Trimming cost V 3 bases and J 4 bases, with 9 bases left between them. The CDR3 has 12 residues. The CDR3 bases are TGTGCCTGGAGAACCGACAGCTATGGCTACACCTTC. It specifies CAWRTDSYGYTF.

The chain has TRBV7-9 and TRBJ1-4; a weak D match, TRBD1 (5 bases). The CDR3 has 13 residues. V gave up 9 bases and J gave up 6 bases, with 14 bases separating them. In germline, CDR1 is SEHNR, CDR2 FQNEAQ (reference sequence). In DNA form, the CDR3 reads TGTGCCAGACGGGACTTAGGGGATGAAAAACTGTTTTTT. Protein product: CARRDLGDEKLFF.

The chain is built from TRBV19 and TRBJ1-2; 9 bases are shared with TRBD1. The CDR3 extends over 15 amino acids. Germline CDR1 reads LNHDA; CDR2 reads SQIVND (reference sequence). Trimming removed 5 bases from V and 3 bases from J; junction bases left unmatched: 7. This CDR3 is CASSLPGQGYYGYTF. The CDR3 coding sequence is TGTGCCAGTAGTCTCCCGGGACAGGGCTACTATGGCTACACCTTC.

The chain recombines TRBV23-1 with TRBJ2-5; TRBD1 might be the D (6 bases). TRBV23-1 is designated an ORF whose function remains uncertain. V shed 2 bases and J shed 5 bases, with 30 bases lying between them. The CDR3 totals 20 residues. CDR3 in amino acids: CASSQLTHRDRRVGSETQYF. Here the CDR3 DNA reads TGCGCCAGCAGTCAACTAACACACAGGGATCGTAGGGTCGGATCGGAGACCCAGTACTTC.

CDR3: CASSVPGLNEQFF. The CDR3 DNA is TGTGCCAGCAGCGTACCAGGGTTGAATGAGCAGTTCTTC. The chain employs TRBV9 and TRBJ2-1; tentative D call: TRBD1 (5 bases). Per germline, CDR1 SGDLS and CDR2 YYNGEE. The CDR3 covers 13 residues. V was shortened by 1 base and J by 7 bases, with 9 bases between the two germline ends.

The chain combines TRBV27 with TRBJ2-5; TRBD1 agrees at 11 bases. V lost 5 bases, J lost 4 bases, and 9 bases stayed unmatched. CDR3 size: 16 residues. The germline V gene encodes CDR1 MNHEY and CDR2 SMNVEV (reference sequence). The CDR3 spells CASSIGTGGSGETQYF. The DNA for the CDR3 is TGTGCCAGCAGTATCGGGACAGGGGGTTCAGGAGAGACCCAGTACTTC.

The V gene is TRBV7-6, the J gene TRBJ2-2; maybe TRBD2 (5 bases). Germline loops: CDR1 SGHVS, CDR2 FNYEAQ. V shed 7 bases and J shed 5 bases, with 20 bases lying between them. There are 16 residues in the CDR3. The CDR3 sequence is CASTGLFPALTGELFF. DNA for the CDR3: TGTGCCAGCACCGGACTGTTTCCAGCTTTAACCGGGGAGCTGTTTTTT.

This clone has just one count. The V call is TRBV4-2, the J call TRBJ2-5; no firm D call. This CDR3 spans 13 amino acids. The V gene lost 1 base and the J gene lost 3 bases, with 6 bases spanning the gap. Per germline, CDR1 LGHNA and CDR2 YNFKEQ. CDR3 sequence reads: CASSQAGEETQYF. In nucleotides, the CDR3 is TGTGCCAGCAGCCAAGCTGGAGAAGAGACCCAGTACTTC.

J is TRBJ2-5 and V is TRBV13; 11 bases are shared with TRBD1. J gave up 4 bases and V 5 bases, and 9 bases lay outside the gene matches. The CDR3 loop spans 16 amino acids. Germline CDR1 PRHDT, CDR2 FYEKMQ (reference sequence). The DNA of the CDR3 is TGTGCCAGCAGCCTTAGTGAGGGACAGGGGGTAGAGACCCAGTACTTC. Encoded protein: CASSLSEGQGVETQYF.

DNA for the CDR3: TGTGCCAGCAGCCAAGACGGGACAGGGAAAACCTACGAGCAGTACTTC. Its translation: CASSQDGTGKTYEQYF. The rearrangement joins TRBV3-1 (or the pseudogene TRBV3-2) to TRBJ2-7; TRBD1 agrees at 9 bases. V was pared by 0 bases and J by 2 bases, with 5 bases of the junction left unmatched. Germline CDR1 reads LGHDT; CDR2 reads YNNKEL (reference sequence). The CDR3 length is 16 residues.

The V call is TRBV19, the J call TRBJ2-7; unclear D gene. Trimming left V 3 bases short and J 0 bases short, with 12 bases between. This CDR3 has 15 amino acids. Germline V gene lookup returns CDR1 LNHDA and CDR2 SQIVND (reference sequence). In DNA, the CDR3 is TGTGCCAGTAGTATCGCTAGTAGAGTCTCCTACGAGCAGTACTTC. Its translation: CASSIASRVSYEQYF.

The chain couples TRBV5-1 to TRBJ1-4; D is uncertain. The CDR3 length is 15 residues. Germline CDR1 reads SGHRS; CDR2 reads YFSETQ. V was trimmed by 1 base and J by 0 bases, leaving 7 bases between them. CDR3 DNA: TGCGCCAGCAGCTTGACGCAGGCAACTAATGAAAAACTGTTTTTT. Translating gives CASSLTQATNEKLFF.

As for this clone: A junction end diverges from the germline sequence, so it may reflect a read error. The chain carries TRBV16 and TRBJ2-1, with 8 bases identical to TRBD2. Germline CDR1 is KGHSY and CDR2 is FQNENV. This CDR3 has 14 residues. As DNA, the CDR3 is TGTGCCAGCAGCCCCCCGGGGGGACTAGGCTTATCGGTCTTC. It is translated as CASSPPGGLGLSVF.

The chain links TRBV2 to TRBJ1-2; 8 bases fit TRBD1. V lost 8 bases, J lost 5 bases, and 7 bases stayed unmatched. Germline V CDR1 and CDR2: SNHLY, FYNNEI. CDR3 length: 13 amino acids. The CDR3 protein is CASQSGQEYGYTF. The DNA for the CDR3 is TGTGCCAGCCAATCGGGACAGGAGTATGGCTACACCTTC.

The chain uses TRBV19 and TRBJ2-5; 14 nucleotides line up with TRBD2. The ends lost 2 bases at V and 7 bases at J; junction bases unmatched: 12. The CDR3 runs to 18 residues. The germline V gene has CDR1 LNHDA and CDR2 SQIVND (reference sequence). CDR3 region: CASSIRGLAGAPVATQYF. In DNA form, the CDR3 reads TGTGCCAGTAGTATACGGGGACTAGCGGGAGCCCCGGTGGCGACCCAGTACTTC.

The chain has TRBV6-1 and TRBJ2-7; perhaps TRBD2 as D (6 bases). Per the germline V gene, CDR1 is MNHNS and CDR2 is SASEGT. Trimming cost V 3 bases and J 3 bases, with 12 bases left between them. The CDR3 covers 14 residues. In DNA, the CDR3 is TGTGCCAGCAGTGAGGGGGGAACGGACTACGAGCAGTACTTC. Translated, it gives CASSEGGTDYEQYF.

The gene calls are TRBV30 and TRBJ1-2; 7 bases are shared with TRBD1. The CDR3 runs to 15 residues. CDR1 is GTSNPN and CDR2 is SVGIG in the germline V gene (reference sequence). The junction had 7 bases not matched to a gene; V was cut back by 3 bases and J by 0 bases. CDR3 residues: CAWREGQRANYGYTF. CDR3 nucleotide sequence: TGTGCCTGGAGAGAGGGACAGAGAGCTAACTATGGCTACACCTTC.

This chain joins TRBV9 and TRBJ2-1, with 13 positions matching TRBD2. Per germline, CDR1 SGDLS and CDR2 YYNGEE. V was clipped by 3 bases and J by 6 bases; unmatched bases: 6. The CDR3 totals 16 residues. DNA of the CDR3: TGTGCCAGCAGCGAAGGGACTAGCGGGAAAGTCAATGAGCAGTTCTTC. The encoded protein is CASSEGTSGKVNEQFF. The whole variable domain, filled in from reference TRBV9 and TRBJ2-1, reads DSGVTQTPKHLITATGQRVTLRCSPRSGDLSVYWYQQSLDQGLQFLIQYYNGEERAKGNILERFSAQQFPDLHSELNLSSLELGDSALYFCASSEGTSGKVNEQFFGPGTRLTVL.

V usage is TRBV27 and J usage is TRBJ1-1, with 7 positions matching TRBD1. The CDR3 consists of 14 residues. V shed 1 base and J 3 bases; nucleotides not matched to a gene: 2. Germline lookup yields CDR1 MNHEY and CDR2 SMNVEV (reference sequence). The DNA of the CDR3 is TGTGCCAGCAGTTTATATGGGACAGACACTGAAGCTTTCTTT. It is translated as CASSLYGTDTEAFF.